The 28 T cell receptor beta chains below all came from one sample that was sequenced in a study of Ad26.COV2.S vaccination and SARS-CoV-2 variants (dated by TCRdb to the early 2020s). The library was generated by the immunoSEQ multiplex PCR assay. This is the immuneACCESS table as TCRdb keeps it, with only in-frame sequences that have V and J called. A part of the clones is gone; compared with another copy, unresolved V genes explain less than half, and the rest is unexplained. The sample contains 440,000 or so clones, 90% of them found a single time. About 4.5% of the sample is held by the ten biggest clonotypes. The label giving this sample's treatment or condition can be read as: some 20 received Ad26.COV2.S at low or high dose, single or two shots; several received placebo; per-sample allocation not given. For vaccine and placebo recipients, the sequenced repertoires came from samples collected on day 63 after the first injection.

This specimen was peripheral blood, taken in a trial of Ad26.COV2.S vaccine versus placebo. The receptors here all came from a person aged 18-60 years who received the Ad26.COV2.S COVID-19 vaccine or a placebo.

The rearrangement uses TRBV7-3 and TRBJ2-7; D is tentatively TRBD1 or TRBD2 (6 bases each). V was trimmed by 5 bases and J by 1 base, leaving 12 bases between them. CDR3 length: 14 residues. Germline CDR1 is SGHTA and CDR2 is FQGTGA. The CDR3: CASSPRRGSYEQYF. CDR3 coding DNA: TGTGCCAGCAGCCCAAGGAGGGGGTCCTACGAGCAGTACTTC.

The chain recombines TRBV28 with TRBJ2-2; 7 nucleotides align to TRBD1. The CDR3 contains 15 residues. V trimming: 3 bases; J trimming: 3 bases; junction bases outside the gene matches: 4. Per germline, CDR1 MDHEN and CDR2 SYDVKM. Here the CDR3 reads CASSFWQGDTGELFF. CDR3 coding DNA: TGTGCCAGCAGTTTTTGGCAGGGGGACACCGGGGAGCTGTTTTTT.

The chain is built from TRBV28 and TRBJ2-7; TRBD2 matches at 12 bases. J gave up 3 bases and V 3 bases, and 6 bases lay outside the gene matches. The length of the CDR3 is 16 residues. Germline loops: CDR1 MDHEN, CDR2 SYDVKM. CDR3 loop: CASSLVLAGGNYEQYF. In DNA form, the CDR3 reads TGTGCCAGCAGTTTGGTACTAGCGGGGGGTAACTACGAGCAGTACTTC.

This chain uses TRBV2 with TRBJ2-5, with D hard to call. V was pared by 2 bases and J by 4 bases, with 5 bases between. Germline V gene data show CDR1 as SNHLY and CDR2 as FYNNEI. This CDR3 contains 12 residues. CDR3 loop: CASSELSETQYF. CDR3 nucleotide sequence: TGTGCCAGCAGTGAACTTTCAGAGACCCAGTACTTC.

This clone came up a few times. This chain uses TRBV9 with TRBJ1-5, with D maybe TRBD1 (5 bases). Germline loops: CDR1 SGDLS, CDR2 YYNGEE. The CDR3 extends over 15 amino acids. The V end lost 3 bases, the J end lost 4 bases, and 14 bases lay between the germline ends. The CDR3 reads CASSAGGDSNQPQHF. CDR3 sequence (DNA): TGTGCCAGCAGCGCCGGGGGAGATAGTAATCAGCCCCAGCATTTT.

The sample holds one count of this clone. This chain links TRBV18 with TRBJ1-6; a possible D gene is TRBD1 (5 bases). Germline loops: CDR1 KGHSH, CDR2 LQKENI. Trimming pared 0 bases from V and 10 bases from J, leaving 10 bases between. CDR3 size: 14 residues. The CDR3 nucleotides read TGTGCCAGCTCACCACCCTACTCAGGGTCACCCCTCCACTTT. This translates into CASSPPYSGSPLHF.

The V call is TRBV28, the J call TRBJ1-5; D possibly corresponds to TRBD1 (5 bases). This CDR3 spans 13 amino acids. Germline loops: CDR1 MDHEN, CDR2 SYDVKM. Trimming cost V 5 bases and J 5 bases, with 10 bases left between them. The CDR3 nucleotides read TGTGCCAGCAGTACCGGGGGGTATCAGCCCCAGCATTTT. Its translation is CASSTGGYQPQHF. Full variable domain (rest looked up from reference TRBV28 and TRBJ1-5): DVKVTQSSRYLVKRTGEKVFLECVQDMDHENMFWYRQDPGLGLRLIYFSYDVKMKEKGDIPEGYSVSREKKERFSLILESASTNQTSMYLCASSTGGYQPQHFGDGTRLSIL.

The gene calls are TRBV19 and TRBJ2-3, with D possibly being TRBD2 (5 bases). The germline gives CDR1 LNHDA, CDR2 SQIVND (reference sequence). V lost 3 bases and J 1 base, leaving 8 bases between the germline ends. The CDR3 contains 14 residues. CDR3 loop: CASSIEGGTDTQYF. CDR3 DNA: TGTGCCAGTAGTATCGAGGGAGGCACAGATACGCAGTATTTT.

The chain couples TRBV11-3 to TRBJ2-2; D is unclear. The CDR3 totals 12 residues. V was clipped by 3 bases and J by 5 bases, with 4 bases between them. Germline values: CDR1 SGHNT, CDR2 YENEEA. The CDR3 spells CASSFSTGELFF. The DNA of the CDR3 is TGTGCCAGCAGCTTTTCAACCGGGGAGCTGTTTTTT.

The chain is built from TRBV4-1 and TRBJ1-2; 9 nucleotides align to TRBD1. Germline V CDR1 and CDR2: MGHRA, YSYEKL. V shed 2 bases, J shed 2 bases, and the junction held 6 bases outside the gene matches. The CDR3 consists of 16 residues. CDR3 in amino acids: CASSQIGTGLNYGYTF. In DNA, the CDR3 is TGCGCCAGCAGCCAAATTGGGACAGGGCTAAACTATGGCTACACCTTC.

The chain combines TRBV5-4 with TRBJ2-2, with 9 positions matching TRBD2. CDR1 is SGHNT, CDR2 YYREEE, per germline (reference sequence). Trimming at V came to 2 bases and at J to 4 bases, leaving 3 bases not matched to a gene. This CDR3 region has 15 residues. The CDR3, as DNA: TGTGCCAGCAGCTTCGCGGGAGGGCTCACCGGGGAGCTGTTTTTT. Translated, it gives CASSFAGGLTGELFF. The full variable domain, its missing parts supplied by reference TRBV5-4 and TRBJ2-2, is ETGVTQSPTHLIKTRGQQVTLRCSSQSGHNTVSWYQQALGQGPQFIFQYYREEENGRGNFPPRFSGLQFPNYSSELNVNALELDDSALYLCASSFAGGLTGELFFGEGSRLTVL.

The genes are TRBV6-5 and TRBJ1-2, with TRBD1 identical over 12 bases. The germline V gene encodes CDR1 MNHEY and CDR2 SVGAGI. CDR3 length: 15 residues. J lost 5 bases, V lost 4 bases, and 5 bases had no gene match. This CDR3 is CASSSGTGGAYGYTF. DNA for the CDR3: TGTGCCAGCAGTTCCGGGACAGGGGGCGCGTATGGCTACACCTTC.

This clone was seen a handful of times. The chain links TRBV27 to TRBJ1-5; 11 bases map to TRBD1. Germline lookup yields CDR1 MNHEY and CDR2 SMNVEV (reference sequence). Germline trimming cut 5 bases from V and 4 bases from J; bases unmatched to any gene: 4. The CDR3 is 15 amino acids. CDR3 in amino acids: CASSRGTGGNQPQHF. Written as DNA, the CDR3 is TGTGCCAGCAGTCGGGGGACAGGGGGAAATCAGCCCCAGCATTTT.

This sequence joins TRBV27 and TRBJ1-5, with a possible D match to TRBD1 (5 bases). The CDR3 runs to 13 residues. CDR1 is MNHEY, CDR2 SMNVEV, per germline (reference sequence). Trimming cost V 3 bases and J 4 bases, with 7 bases left between them. CDR3: CASSLYRNQPQHF. The CDR3 bases are TGTGCCAGCAGTTTGTACAGGAATCAGCCCCAGCATTTT.

The gene calls are TRBV7-9 and TRBJ1-1; no clear D gene. The germline CDR1 and CDR2 sequences are SEHNR and FQNEAQ (reference sequence). The CDR3 consists of 14 residues. Trimming took off 5 bases at V and 6 bases at J, with 16 bases between the two ends. CDR3 nucleotide sequence: TGTGCCAGCAGCCTGGGGAGGGCGTCGGCTGAAGCTTTCTTT. Translation gives CASSLGRASAEAFF.

V usage is TRBV6-5 and J usage is TRBJ2-1; 7 bases align to TRBD1. Germline CDR1 is MNHEY and CDR2 is SVGAGI. CDR3 length equals 15 residues. Trimming took 5 bases from V and 1 from J; bases not matched to a gene: 5. As DNA, the CDR3 is TGTGCCAGCAGTAACCGGGACAGTTCCTACAATGAGCAGTTCTTC. Translating it yields CASSNRDSSYNEQFF.

The chain employs TRBV28 and TRBJ2-7, with 8 bases that match TRBD1. Germline V CDR1 and CDR2: MDHEN, SYDVKM. CDR3 size: 15 residues. V trimming: 3 bases; J trimming: 0 bases; junction bases outside the gene matches: 4. The CDR3 region is CASSLTGDNSYEQYF. CDR3 DNA: TGTGCCAGCAGTTTGACAGGGGACAACTCCTACGAGCAGTACTTC.

This chain links TRBV5-1 with TRBJ2-2; D may be TRBD1 (7 bases). The CDR3 sequence is 16 residues long. Germline CDR1 and CDR2: SGHRS and YFSETQ. Trimming took 7 bases from V and 5 from J, leaving 21 bases between them. In nucleotides, the CDR3 is TGCGCCAGCCATGTAGAGGTCCCAGGGGGGACCGGGGAGCTGTTTTTT. As protein: CASHVEVPGGTGELFF.

The chain recombines TRBV29-1 with TRBJ1-3, with 7 bases that match TRBD1. This CDR3 comprises 15 residues. J lost 0 bases, V lost 1 base, and 3 bases had no gene match. Germline V lookup: CDR1 SQVTM, CDR2 ANQGSEA. The CDR3 region is CSVEAGTVSGNTIYF. CDR3 nucleotide sequence: TGCAGCGTTGAAGCCGGGACAGTCTCTGGAAACACCATATATTTT.

The rearrangement joins TRBV27 to TRBJ2-3, with TRBD2 identical over 7 bases. The V and J ends lost 3 bases and 4 bases, in that order; junction bases with no gene match: 7. CDR3 length: 15 amino acids. CDR1 and CDR2 (germline): MNHEY, SMNVEV (reference sequence). The CDR3 reads CASSFAGDQADTQYF. The CDR3 DNA follows: TGTGCCAGCAGTTTTGCGGGAGATCAGGCAGATACGCAGTATTTT.

J is TRBJ2-7 and V is TRBV27, with D maybe TRBD1 (6 bases). This CDR3 is 18 amino acids long. Germline CDR1 is MNHEY and CDR2 is SMNVEV (reference sequence). The ends were cut back, 1 base at V and 1 base at J, with 20 bases in the middle. DNA of the CDR3: TGTGCCAGCAGTTTATTCCCGCCCCGGACAGTAAGTTCCTACGAGCAGTACTTC. As protein: CASSLFPPRTVSSYEQYF.

This chain joins TRBV28 and TRBJ1-1; the match to TRBD1 covers 9 bases. V lost 6 bases, J lost 3 bases, and 23 bases stayed unmatched. The CDR3 extends over 20 amino acids. Looked up from germline, CDR1 is MDHEN and CDR2 is SYDVKM. The CDR3 nucleotides are TGTGCCAGCAGCCTCTCCTTCGGGACAGGGCTACGTTTCGAAGACACTGAAGCTTTCTTT. Its translation is CASSLSFGTGLRFEDTEAFF.

This chain connects TRBV2 to TRBJ1-1, with 9 bases fitting TRBD1. This CDR3 has 15 amino acids. CDR1 and CDR2 (germline): SNHLY, FYNNEI. Trimming removed 5 bases from V and 1 base from J; junction bases left unmatched: 5. The CDR3 loop reads CASSPQGARNTEAFF. CDR3 nucleotide sequence: TGTGCCAGCAGTCCACAGGGGGCGAGGAACACTGAAGCTTTCTTT.

The chain couples TRBV5-1 to TRBJ2-1; no reliable D call. Germline loops: CDR1 SGHRS, CDR2 YFSETQ. There are 15 residues in the CDR3. Trimming cost V 2 bases and J 0 bases, with 9 bases left between them. This CDR3 is CASSFGISSYNEQFF. Here the CDR3 DNA reads TGCGCCAGCAGCTTTGGGATTAGCTCCTACAATGAGCAGTTCTTC.

This clone appeared once. The chain has TRBV24-1 and TRBJ2-3; 7 bases are a match to TRBD1. V gave up 3 bases and J gave up 3 bases; unmatched junction bases: 8. CDR3 size: 16 residues. Germline CDR1 is KGHDR and CDR2 is SFDVKD. Written as DNA, the CDR3 is TGTGCCACCAGTGATCGGGACAGCCTGGGTACAGATACGCAGTATTTT. Protein sequence: CATSDRDSLGTDTQYF.

The genes are TRBV6-6 and TRBJ1-5; the D is unclear. The CDR3 has 15 residues. Per the germline V gene, CDR1 is MNHNY and CDR2 is SVGAGI (reference sequence). Trimming took 3 bases from V and 7 from J, leaving 16 bases between them. CDR3: CASSYLIERGQPQHF. For the CDR3, the DNA is TGTGCCAGCAGTTATTTGATAGAACGGGGACAGCCCCAGCATTTT.

This clone has only a few counts. The rearrangement uses TRBV27 and TRBJ2-7; D uncertain. Trimming removed 3 bases from V and 4 bases from J, with 13 bases in between. In germline, CDR1 is MNHEY, CDR2 SMNVEV (reference sequence). CDR3 length: 14 residues. The CDR3 reads CASSLKGAGYEQYF. The CDR3 nucleotides read TGTGCCAGCAGTTTGAAGGGTGCAGGATACGAGCAGTACTTC.

The V and J genes are TRBV6-6 and TRBJ2-7; 7 nucleotides match TRBD1. From germline, CDR1 is MNHNY and CDR2 SVGAGI (reference sequence). Trimming cost V 2 bases and J 3 bases; bases outside gene matches: 1. This CDR3 contains 13 residues. CDR3 nucleotides: TGTGCCAGCAGTTACAGACAGGGCTACGAGCAGTACTTC. This gives the protein CASSYRQGYEQYF.